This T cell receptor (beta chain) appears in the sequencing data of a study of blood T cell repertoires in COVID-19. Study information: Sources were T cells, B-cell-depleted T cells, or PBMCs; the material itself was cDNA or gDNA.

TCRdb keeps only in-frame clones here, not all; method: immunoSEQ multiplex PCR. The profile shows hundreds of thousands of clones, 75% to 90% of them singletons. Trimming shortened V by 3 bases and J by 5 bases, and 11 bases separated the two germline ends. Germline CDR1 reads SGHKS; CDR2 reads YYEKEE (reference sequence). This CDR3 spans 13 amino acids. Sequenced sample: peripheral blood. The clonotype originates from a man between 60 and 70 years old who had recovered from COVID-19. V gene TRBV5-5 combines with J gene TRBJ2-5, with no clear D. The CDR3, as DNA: TGTGCCAGCAGCTCCCCTAGTTTGGAGACCCAGTACTTC. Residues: CASSSPSLETQYF.